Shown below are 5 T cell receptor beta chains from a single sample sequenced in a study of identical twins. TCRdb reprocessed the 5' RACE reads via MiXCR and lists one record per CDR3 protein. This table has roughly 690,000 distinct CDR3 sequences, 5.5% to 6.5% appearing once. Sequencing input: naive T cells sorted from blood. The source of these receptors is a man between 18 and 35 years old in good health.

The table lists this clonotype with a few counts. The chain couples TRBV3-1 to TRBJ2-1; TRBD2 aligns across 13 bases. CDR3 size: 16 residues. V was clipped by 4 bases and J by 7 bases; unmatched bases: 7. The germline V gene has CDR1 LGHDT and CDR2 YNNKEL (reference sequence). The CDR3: CASSRRTSGSENEQFF. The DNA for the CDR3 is TGTGCCAGCAGCCGTCGGACTAGCGGGAGCGAGAATGAGCAGTTCTTC.

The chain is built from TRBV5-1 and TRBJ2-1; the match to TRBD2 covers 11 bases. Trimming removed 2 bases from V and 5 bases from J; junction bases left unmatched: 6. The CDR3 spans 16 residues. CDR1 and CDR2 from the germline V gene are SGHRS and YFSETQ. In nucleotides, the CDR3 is TGCGCCAGCAGCTTTGGGCTAGCGGGAGGAAACAATGAGCAGTTCTTC. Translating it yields CASSFGLAGGNNEQFF.

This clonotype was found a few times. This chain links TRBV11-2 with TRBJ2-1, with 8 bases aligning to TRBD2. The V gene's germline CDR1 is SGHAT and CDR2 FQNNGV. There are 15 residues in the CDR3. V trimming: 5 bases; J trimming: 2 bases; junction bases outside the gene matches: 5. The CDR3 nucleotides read TGTGCCAGCAGCCGAGAAGCGGGAGCCTACAATGAGCAGTTCTTC. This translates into CASSREAGAYNEQFF.

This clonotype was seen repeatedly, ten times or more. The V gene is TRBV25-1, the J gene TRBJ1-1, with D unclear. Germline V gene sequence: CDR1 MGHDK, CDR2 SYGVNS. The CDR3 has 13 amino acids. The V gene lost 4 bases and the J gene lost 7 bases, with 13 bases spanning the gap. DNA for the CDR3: TGTGCCAGCAGTGGGGTTGGGATTCTTGAAGCTTTCTTT. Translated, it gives CASSGVGILEAFF.

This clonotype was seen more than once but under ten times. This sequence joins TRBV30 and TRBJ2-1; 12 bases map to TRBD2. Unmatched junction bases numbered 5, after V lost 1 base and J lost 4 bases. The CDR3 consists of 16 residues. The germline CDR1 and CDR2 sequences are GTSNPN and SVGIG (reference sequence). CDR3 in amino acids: CAWSALLAGGYNEQFF. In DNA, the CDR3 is TGTGCCTGGAGTGCCTTACTAGCGGGAGGATACAATGAGCAGTTCTTC.